A single sample gave rise to the 28 T cell receptor beta chains below, sequenced in a study of blood T cell repertoires in COVID-19. The data were produced by immunoSEQ multiplex PCR, yet TCRdb's version contains in-frame clones alone and is incomplete. The table includes roughly 100,000 clones, about two thirds detected once. The sequenced sample consisted of peripheral blood. Source of these receptors: a human donor with acute or convalescent COVID-19. The donor label of this sample is uncertain.

The chain is built from TRBV7-2 and TRBJ1-2; possible D gene TRBD1, 6 bases. The CDR3 is 15 residues long. Germline-derived CDR1 and CDR2 are SGHTA and FQGNSA. Trimming removed 2 bases from V and 2 bases from J, with 12 bases in between. The CDR3 region is CASSLQGLSNYGYTF. As DNA, the CDR3 is TGTGCCAGCAGCTTACAGGGGCTATCCAACTATGGCTACACCTTC.

This clone has just a few counts. The chain joins TRBV5-1 to TRBJ1-2, with a tentative D call TRBD1 (5 bases). V dropped 0 bases and J dropped 6 bases, with 9 bases sitting between them. The CDR3 contains 13 residues. Germline CDR1 is SGHRS and CDR2 is YFSETQ. The CDR3 coding sequence is TGCGCCAGCAGCTTGGCGGGGGTGAATGGCTACACCTTC. It is translated as CASSLAGVNGYTF.

The chain links TRBV30 to TRBJ1-1; no reliable D call. Germline V gene lookup returns CDR1 GTSNPN and CDR2 SVGIG (reference sequence). Between the trimmed V and J ends, which lost 5 bases and 5 bases, there was a span of 15 bases. The CDR3 has 13 residues. In DNA form, the CDR3 reads TGTGCCTGGGGCGGACGGAGGGAGACTGAAGCTTTCTTT. This encodes CAWGGRRETEAFF.

Written as DNA, the CDR3 is TGTGCCAGCAGCCCCCGGGACAGGGGTGAGGTGAACAATCAGCCCCAGCATTTT. Translation: CASSPRDRGEVNNQPQHF. The chain carries TRBV11-3 and TRBJ1-5, with 10 bases identical to TRBD1. The germline CDR1 and CDR2 sequences are SGHNT and YENEEA. This CDR3 spans 18 amino acids. The trim removed 5 bases at V and 3 bases at J, leaving 13 bases unmatched.

The chain couples TRBV10-3 to TRBJ1-1; 9 bases line up with TRBD1. The CDR3 loop spans 14 amino acids. V was clipped by 8 bases and J by 1 base; unmatched bases: 5. Per the germline V gene, CDR1 is ENHRY and CDR2 is SYGVKD. CDR3 DNA: TGTGCCATCCGAAGGGACAGGGAGAACACTGAAGCTTTCTTT. This gives the protein CAIRRDRENTEAFF.

This chain links TRBV6-2 or TRBV6-3 with TRBJ2-1; tentatively, D is TRBD2 (6 bases). Trimming took off 5 bases at V and 5 bases at J, with 22 bases between the two ends. The CDR3 contains 17 residues. Looked up from germline, CDR1 is MNHEY and CDR2 is SVGEGT. This CDR3 reads CASSKPLGLAADNEQFF. The CDR3 bases are TGTGCCAGCAGTAAACCCCTGGGGTTAGCGGCCGACAATGAGCAGTTCTTC.

The chain joins TRBV10-3 to TRBJ1-5; a weak D match, TRBD1 (6 bases). The CDR3 has 13 amino acids. V gave up 3 bases and J gave up 5 bases, with 8 bases separating them. Germline CDR1 reads ENHRY; CDR2 reads SYGVKD. CDR3 DNA sequence: TGTGCCATCAGTGAAGGGGGACATCAGCCCCAGCATTTT. Amino acids: CAISEGGHQPQHF.

This clone was seen a few times. The chain carries TRBV29-1 and TRBJ1-2; 7 nucleotides align to TRBD1. This CDR3 is built from 14 residues. V dropped 3 bases and J dropped 0; count of bases not matched to a gene: 4. In germline, CDR1 is SQVTM, CDR2 ANQGSEA. CDR3 region: CSVDRGQTNYGYTF. The CDR3 DNA reads as TGCAGCGTTGATAGGGGGCAGACTAACTATGGCTACACCTTC.

The chain links TRBV28 to TRBJ1-6, with D possibly TRBD1 on 5 matching bases. V was trimmed by 2 bases and J by 10 bases, leaving 24 bases between them. The CDR3 runs 18 residues. CDR1 MDHEN and CDR2 SYDVKM come from the germline V gene. In DNA, the CDR3 is TGTGCCAGCAGTTTACTGGTTGGAGGAGGGGCGCGAGGGTCACCCCTCCACTTT. Protein sequence: CASSLLVGGGARGSPLHF. Variable domain in full (rest from reference TRBV28 and TRBJ1-6): DVKVTQSSRYLVKRTGEKVFLECVQDMDHENMFWYRQDPGLGLRLIYFSYDVKMKEKGDIPEGYSVSREKKERFSLILESASTNQTSMYLCASSLLVGGGARGSPLHFGNGTRLTVT.

The chain joins TRBV30 to TRBJ2-1; TRBD1 matches 11 bases. V shed 0 bases and J 7 bases; nucleotides not matched to a gene: 8. The CDR3 covers 16 residues. Germline lookup yields CDR1 GTSNPN and CDR2 SVGIG (reference sequence). The CDR3 here is CAWSVTRTGGGNEQFF. For the CDR3, the DNA is TGTGCCTGGAGTGTTACCCGGACAGGGGGCGGAAATGAGCAGTTCTTC.

A single count supports this clone. The V and J genes are TRBV30 and TRBJ1-5; TRBD1 agrees at 7 bases. CDR3 length: 13 amino acids. V lost 3 bases and J lost 3; bases outside the gene matches: 2. Germline CDR1 and CDR2: GTSNPN and SVGIG (reference sequence). The CDR3 DNA is TGTGCCTGGAGACAGGGGCTCAATCAGCCCCAGCATTTT. Its translation is CAWRQGLNQPQHF.

The V call is TRBV9, the J call TRBJ2-3, with 14 bases aligning to TRBD2. Trimming removed 1 base from V and 2 bases from J; junction bases left unmatched: 6. Germline V gene data show CDR1 as SGDLS and CDR2 as YYNGEE. The CDR3 runs to 18 residues. CDR3 region: CASSVSGLAGDATDTQYF. The CDR3 nucleotides read TGTGCCAGCAGCGTATCGGGACTAGCGGGGGATGCCACAGATACGCAGTATTTT.

The rearrangement links TRBV2 to TRBJ2-5; TRBD2 might be the D (5 bases). Germline lookup yields CDR1 SNHLY and CDR2 FYNNEI. Trimming pared 7 bases from V and 2 bases from J, leaving 14 bases between. This CDR3 spans 14 amino acids. CDR3 DNA: TGTGCCAGCATTGCGGAGGCAGTACAAGAGACCCAGTACTTC. The encoded protein is CASIAEAVQETQYF.

To note about this clone: The same CDR3 can be traced to other DNA sequences in this sample. Written as DNA, the CDR3 is TGTGCCAGCAGTTTAGCGGGGGGCGAGCAGTACTTC. Amino acid sequence: CASSLAGGEQYF. This rearrangement joins TRBV12-3 or TRBV12-4 to TRBJ2-7, with D perhaps TRBD2 (6 bases). Trimming pared 0 bases from V and 6 bases from J, leaving 6 bases between. This CDR3 comprises 12 residues.

This chain joins TRBV5-1 and TRBJ1-1; 11 bases agree with TRBD1. Germline lookup yields CDR1 SGHRS and CDR2 YFSETQ. V was pared by 4 bases and J by 3 bases, with 11 bases of the junction left unmatched. This CDR3 has 17 residues. This CDR3 is CASSVGQGVGRDTEAFF. For the CDR3, the DNA is TGCGCCAGCAGCGTGGGACAGGGGGTAGGTCGGGACACTGAAGCTTTCTTT. Based on the CDR3 plus reference TRBV5-1 and TRBJ1-1, the full variable domain is KAGVTQTPRYLIKTRGQQVTLSCSPISGHRSVSWYQQTPGQGLQFLFEYFSETQRNKGNFPGRFSGRQFSNSRSEMNVSTLELGDSALYLCASSVGQGVGRDTEAFFGQGTRLTVV.

On this clone: Other nucleotide sequences in the sample specify the same CDR3. The chain combines TRBV5-1 with TRBJ2-1, with a possible D match to TRBD2 (6 bases). Trimming cost V 1 base and J 0 bases, with 8 bases left between them. The germline gives CDR1 SGHRS, CDR2 YFSETQ. The CDR3 spans 15 residues. In nucleotides, the CDR3 is TGCGCCAGCAGCTTGAACGGGGGCTCCTACAATGAGCAGTTCTTC. It is translated as CASSLNGGSYNEQFF.

This chain connects TRBV13 to TRBJ2-3; 8 bases are a match to TRBD1. There are 19 residues in the CDR3. Germline CDR1 reads PRHDT; CDR2 reads FYEKMQ (reference sequence). The junction had 14 bases not matched to a gene; V was cut back by 1 base and J by 2 bases. The CDR3 loop reads CASSLEGQVESAITDTQYF. Here the CDR3 DNA reads TGTGCCAGCAGCTTAGAGGGACAGGTGGAATCCGCCATCACAGATACGCAGTATTTT.

This clone was observed a handful of times. The rearrangement links TRBV20-1 to TRBJ1-3; D remains unclear. V dropped 4 bases and J dropped 4 bases, with 5 bases sitting between them. The CDR3 is 11 residues long. Looked up from germline, CDR1 is DFQATT and CDR2 is SNEGSKA (reference sequence). The CDR3 region has the DNA TGCAGTGCTATTATCGGAAACACCATATATTTT. Translation: CSAIIGNTIYF.

The gene calls are TRBV19 and TRBJ2-7; TRBD1 matches 10 bases. This CDR3 comprises 15 residues. Germline V gene sequence: CDR1 LNHDA, CDR2 SQIVND (reference sequence). Unmatched junction bases numbered 6, after V lost 6 bases and J lost 1 base. This chain's CDR3 is CASSAGTGASYEQYV. The CDR3 DNA sequence: TGTGCCAGTAGCGCCGGGACAGGGGCGTCCTACGAGCAGTACGTC.

The chain links TRBV5-8 to TRBJ1-5; D gene uncertain. The CDR3 is made up of 17 amino acids. Trimming removed 2 bases from V and 0 bases from J, with 15 bases in between. The germline CDR1 and CDR2 sequences are SGHTS and YDEGEE. CDR3 sequence reads: CASSFFRYPTSNQPQHF. CDR3 nucleotide sequence: TGTGCCAGCAGCTTTTTCAGGTACCCGACTAGCAATCAGCCCCAGCATTTT. Based on the CDR3 plus reference TRBV5-8 and TRBJ1-5, the full variable domain is EAGVTQSPTHLIKTRGQQATLRCSPISGHTSVYWYQQALGLGLQFLLWYDEGEERNRGNFPPRFSGRQFPNYSSELNVNALELEDSALYLCASSFFRYPTSNQPQHFGDGTRLSIL.

The gene calls are TRBV7-3 and TRBJ2-1; 11 positions agree with TRBD2. Germline V lookup: CDR1 SGHTA, CDR2 FQGTGA. The V gene end was trimmed by 5 bases and the J gene end by 10 bases; junction bases not matched to a gene: 10. The length of the CDR3 is 15 residues. This chain's CDR3 is CASSPRGPSGGEQFF. CDR3 nucleotides: TGTGCCAGCAGCCCCCGGGGACCTAGCGGGGGGGAGCAGTTCTTC. The complete variable domain, with remaining parts taken from reference TRBV7-3 and TRBJ2-1, reads GAGVSQTPSNKVTEKGKYVELRCDPISGHTALYWYRQSLGQGPEFLIYFQGTGAADDSGLPNDRFFAVRPEGSVSTLKIQRTERGDSAVYLCASSPRGPSGGEQFFGPGTRLTVL.

This rearrangement joins TRBV24-1 to TRBJ2-5; TRBD2 is a possible D gene (7 bases). Between the trimmed V and J ends, which lost 4 bases and 5 bases, there was a span of 16 bases. The length of the CDR3 is 15 residues. The germline CDR1 and CDR2 sequences are KGHDR and SFDVKD. This CDR3 reads CATSDFGGGPETQYF. The CDR3, as DNA: TGTGCCACCAGTGACTTTGGGGGGGGCCCGGAGACCCAGTACTTC.

The chain combines TRBV9 with TRBJ2-2; 10 bases agree with TRBD2. Trimming removed 4 bases from V and 3 bases from J; junction bases left unmatched: 15. The CDR3 runs to 19 residues. From germline, CDR1 is SGDLS and CDR2 YYNGEE. Written as DNA, the CDR3 is TGTGCCAGCAGCCCAAGGTCTGGTAGCGGGGGGCGGGACACCGGGGAGCTGTTTTTT. Its protein is CASSPRSGSGGRDTGELFF.

This clone was counted once. The gene calls are TRBV28 and TRBJ1-2, with 7 bases matching TRBD1. Unmatched junction bases numbered 5, after V lost 5 bases and J lost 5 bases. The CDR3 loop spans 13 amino acids. Germline V gene lookup returns CDR1 MDHEN and CDR2 SYDVKM. CDR3 sequence (DNA): TGTGCCAGCAGTAAAGGGGGCGTTTATGGCTACACCTTC. Translating it yields CASSKGGVYGYTF.

The V call is TRBV7-9, the J call TRBJ1-2; TRBD1 agrees at 7 bases. Germline loops: CDR1 SEHNR, CDR2 FQNEAQ (reference sequence). The V segment lost 5 bases and the J segment 0 bases; nucleotides outside the gene matches: 6. The CDR3 sequence is 15 residues long. The CDR3 DNA follows: TGTGCCAGCAGCGAAACAGGGGACCCTAACTATGGCTACACCTTC. Its protein is CASSETGDPNYGYTF. Drawing the rest from reference TRBV7-9 and TRBJ1-2, the complete variable domain is DTGVSQNPRHKITKRGQNVTFRCDPISEHNRLYWYRQTLGQGPEFLTYFQNEAQLEKSRLLSDRFSAERPKGSFSTLEIQRTEQGDSAMYLCASSETGDPNYGYTFGSGTRLTVV.

This clone has ten or more counts. The V call is TRBV29-1, the J call TRBJ2-1; possible D gene TRBD1, 7 bases. Trimming cost V 6 bases and J 7 bases, with 31 bases left between them. Germline lookup yields CDR1 SQVTM and CDR2 ANQGSEA. The CDR3 has 18 amino acids. CDR3 coding DNA: TGCAGCGTGGGGGGAGGTTCTACAGGGGAAAAGATTAGGAATGAGCAGTTCTTC. This gives the protein CSVGGGSTGEKIRNEQFF.

This clone was observed many times. The chain employs TRBV2 and TRBJ2-7; 9 nucleotides agree with TRBD1. J lost 3 bases, V lost 7 bases, and 7 bases had no gene match. Germline CDR1 SNHLY, CDR2 FYNNEI. The CDR3 is made up of 14 amino acids. The CDR3 sequence: CASKPGTGLYEQYF. For the CDR3, the DNA is TGTGCCAGCAAACCCGGGACAGGGCTCTACGAGCAGTACTTC.

The CDR3 DNA sequence: TGTGCCAGCAGCCGAGTCAGGGACAGTCATCCCGGCGAGCAGTACGTC. The encoded protein is CASSRVRDSHPGEQYV. The J gene is TRBJ2-7, the V gene TRBV11-3; 7 nucleotides agree with TRBD1. The CDR3 sequence is 16 residues long. With 5 bases clipped from V and 6 bases from J, the junction kept 16 bases outside the gene matches. Per the germline V gene, CDR1 is SGHNT and CDR2 is YENEEA.